This entry lists 14 T cell receptor beta chains sequenced from one sample in a study of identical twins. MiXCR, run by TCRdb on the 5' RACE reads, gives a single entry per CDR3 protein. The data contain hundreds of thousands of distinct CDR3 sequences, about 20% of them singletons. These data were likewise used in another study, on T cells expressing NK-cell markers.

Specimen: PBMCs. These receptor sequences come from a woman aged 18-29 years in good health.

The V gene is TRBV9, the J gene TRBJ2-7, with TRBD2 matching over 12 bases. Germline V gene lookup returns CDR1 SGDLS and CDR2 YYNGEE. This CDR3 is built from 17 residues. Trimming at V came to 4 bases and at J to 4 bases, leaving 12 bases not matched to a gene. The CDR3 region is CASSPWTSGILPYEQYF. As DNA, the CDR3 is TGTGCCAGCAGCCCGTGGACTAGCGGGATCCTTCCTTACGAGCAGTACTTC. Looking up the rest from reference TRBV9 and TRBJ2-7 gives the full variable domain: DSGVTQTPKHLITATGQRVTLRCSPRSGDLSVYWYQQSLDQGLQFLIQYYNGEERAKGNILERFSAQQFPDLHSELNLSSLELGDSALYFCASSPWTSGILPYEQYFGPGTRLTVT.

The J gene is TRBJ2-1, the V gene TRBV10-3, with a weak D call TRBD2 (5 bases). Germline CDR1 and CDR2: ENHRY and SYGVKD. V was clipped by 10 bases and J by 6 bases, with 13 bases between them. The CDR3 consists of 12 residues. DNA for the CDR3: TGTGCCACCGGTCCGGGGAGCAATGAGCAGTTCTTC. Translating it yields CATGPGSNEQFF.

There are many counts of this clonotype. The rearrangement links TRBV9 to TRBJ1-1; tentative D call: TRBD1 (5 bases). This CDR3 comprises 14 residues. V was clipped by 0 bases and J by 5 bases, with 11 bases between them. The germline gives CDR1 SGDLS, CDR2 YYNGEE. CDR3 loop: CASSVVSGGTEAFF. The CDR3 DNA sequence: TGTGCCAGCAGCGTAGTGTCGGGGGGTACTGAAGCTTTCTTT.

The gene calls are TRBV6-5 and TRBJ1-6, with TRBD1 as a possible D gene (6 bases). The CDR3 has 15 residues. Germline V gene lookup returns CDR1 MNHEY and CDR2 SVGAGI. The V gene lost 1 base and the J gene lost 7 bases, with 11 bases spanning the gap. CDR3 sequence reads: CASSYLGAENSPLHF. In nucleotides, the CDR3 is TGTGCCAGCAGTTACTTGGGGGCGGAAAATTCACCCCTCCACTTT.

This clonotype was detected a few times. The chain has TRBV20-1 and TRBJ2-1; 7 positions agree with TRBD2. The CDR3 is 15 amino acids. CDR1 and CDR2 (germline): DFQATT, SNEGSKA (reference sequence). Germline trimming cut 1 base from V and 10 bases from J; bases unmatched to any gene: 13. This CDR3 is CSARGGRGSTMEQFF. CDR3 coding DNA: TGCAGTGCTAGAGGAGGGCGGGGGTCAACAATGGAGCAGTTCTTC.

V usage is TRBV20-1 and J usage is TRBJ2-1; 7 bases line up with TRBD2. Germline V CDR1 and CDR2: DFQATT, SNEGSKA (reference sequence). The CDR3 has 13 amino acids. The J segment lost 4 bases and the V segment lost 6 bases, leaving 6 bases of the junction unmatched. CDR3 sequence: CSAPGLQYNEQFF. CDR3 DNA: TGCAGTGCACCGGGACTACAATACAATGAGCAGTTCTTC.

This clonotype was counted between two and nine times. The chain is built from TRBV6-1 and TRBJ1-1; 11 positions agree with TRBD1. Germline trimming cut 5 bases from V and 0 bases from J; bases unmatched to any gene: 8. This CDR3 is built from 17 residues. The germline gives CDR1 MNHNS, CDR2 SASEGT. CDR3 nucleotides: TGTGCCAGCAGTCCGCGGACAGGGGGCTTTCTGAACACTGAAGCTTTCTTT. It translates to CASSPRTGGFLNTEAFF.

The CDR3: CASSFLVSSYNEQFF. The CDR3 DNA follows: TGTGCCAGCAGTTTCCTGGTAAGCTCCTACAATGAGCAGTTCTTC. This chain connects TRBV12-3 or TRBV12-4 to TRBJ2-1; D not resolved. The CDR3 runs to 15 residues. With 3 bases removed from V and 0 bases from J, the gap between germline ends came to 9 bases.

This clonotype has a handful of counts. The chain combines TRBV20-1 with TRBJ2-1; 11 positions agree with TRBD2. This CDR3 comprises 15 residues. Losses at the gene ends were 3 bases for V and 4 bases for J; bases not matched to a gene: 5. Germline V gene data show CDR1 as DFQATT and CDR2 as SNEGSKA (reference sequence). The CDR3 protein is CSASGTSGSYNEQFF. The DNA of the CDR3 is TGCAGTGCTAGTGGGACTAGCGGATCTTACAATGAGCAGTTCTTC.

The V gene is TRBV20-1, the J gene TRBJ2-1; 9 positions match TRBD1. Germline V CDR1 and CDR2: DFQATT, SNEGSKA (reference sequence). The V and J ends lost 3 bases and 14 bases, in that order; junction bases with no gene match: 2. This CDR3 is 10 amino acids long. CDR3 protein: CSASRTGEFF. The CDR3 nucleotides are TGCAGTGCTAGTCGGACAGGGGAGTTCTTC.

This clonotype was observed a few times. The chain has TRBV5-1 and TRBJ1-1, with TRBD1 matching over 9 bases. After removal of 5 bases from V and 4 bases from J, the junction contained 9 bases not matched to a gene. The CDR3 loop spans 15 amino acids. The germline gives CDR1 SGHRS, CDR2 YFSETQ. Here the CDR3 reads CASSQGTGWRTEAFF. The CDR3, as DNA: TGCGCCAGCAGTCAGGGGACAGGGTGGCGCACTGAAGCTTTCTTT.

The V gene is TRBV12-3 or TRBV12-4, the J gene TRBJ1-5; TRBD1 is a possible D gene (6 bases). The CDR3 totals 16 residues. V was pared by 4 bases and J by 2 bases, with 15 bases between. Written as DNA, the CDR3 is TGTGCCAGCAGTTCACAGGGAACGGGGGGCAATCAGCCCCAGCATTTT. Protein product: CASSSQGTGGNQPQHF.

This clonotype was recorded at least ten times. The CDR3 here is CSAREPRGDEKLFF. The CDR3 coding sequence is TGCAGTGCTAGAGAACCCAGGGGTGATGAAAAACTGTTTTTT. The rearrangement links TRBV20-1 to TRBJ1-4, with D perhaps TRBD1 (6 bases). There are 14 residues in the CDR3. The germline gives CDR1 DFQATT, CDR2 SNEGSKA (reference sequence). V shed 0 bases and J shed 6 bases, with 11 bases lying between them.

The rearrangement joins TRBV12-3 or TRBV12-4 to TRBJ2-1, with D unresolved. Trimming removed 6 bases at V and 4 bases at J, with 10 bases between. The CDR3 runs 13 residues. CDR3 in amino acids: CASRSRGYNEQFF. The DNA for the CDR3 is TGTGCCAGCAGATCCCGTGGTTACAATGAGCAGTTCTTC.